The present T cell receptor beta chain was sequenced within a study of blood T cell repertoires in COVID-19 (TCRdb year 2020). In the study overall: Samples covering the acute and convalescent phases of COVID-19 were provided by collaborators in the United States, Italy and Spain. The prospective study material was composed of cDNA or gDNA derived from T cells, B-cell-depleted T cells, or PBMCs. Deeply sampled blood TCRbeta repertoires from subjects exposed to, actively infected with, or recovered from COVID-19 were included in the dataset. A freely available public database, intended as a resource for researchers studying the immune response to SARS-CoV-2, is where the repertoires were released. The samples were drawn from two sources: the first 160 participants of the ongoing ImmuneRACE study, and over 1,000 subjects contributed by 6 global collaborators. Nearly every sample came with metadata listing a de-identified subject ID, COVID-19 status, age in years and sex. Where HLA class I and class II types were available, the types were taken from metadata supplied by the sample provider, not from assay-based typing. Broad study findings and their caveats: How much clinical and demographic metadata was included differed by source and by participant, and the metadata was provided uncurated.

TCRbeta CDR3 regions were amplified from genomic DNA using the immunoSEQ Assay, a bias-controlled multiplex PCR. As for the original processing: Within the assay, amplification of reference gene primers was used to estimate how many nucleated cells each sample contained. Sequence reads were collapsed and filtered to measure the absolute abundance of every unique TCRbeta CDR3 rearrangement. For each sample, productive Simpson clonality was calculated as the square root of Simpson's diversity index across productive rearrangements. Sourced from immuneACCESS, this table was stored by TCRdb with only in-frame sequences that have V and J called. A share of the clones is absent; for the studies checked, an unresolved V gene accounts for under half, and the remainder has no known explanation. V, J and clone size reflect that table, while D and trimming were determined from the DNA. This sample comprises 200,000 or so clones, roughly 80% of them detected only once. Of the sample, under 0.95% falls within the top ten clones.

One collaborating source in Seattle enrolled patients during active infection and followed them longitudinally through the course of disease. Collaborating institutions collected whole blood in K2EDTA tubes following their own protocols. For TCRbeta analysis, collaborators shipped samples as frozen whole blood, isolated PBMCs, or DNA extracted from either of those sample types. Cut back by 2 bases and 4 bases, the V and J ends lie 14 bases apart. The CDR3 contains 15 residues, cysteine and phenylalanine counted. Only the CDR3 region is kept as DNA, spanning 45 bases read in frame from base 1. The germline V gene (reference sequence) sets CDR1 to LNHDA and CDR2 to SQIVND. Notes on this clone: Its antigen is still unknown. No base quality information exists; no much larger clone differs at one position.

The chain is encoded by TRBV19 joined to TRBJ1-1, with a weak D call of TRBD1 (6 bases match). The TCR was taken from a man in his fifties or sixties with COVID-19, enrolled during active disease. Sequenced material: peripheral blood. The bases are TGTGCCAGTAGTATATCGGCAGGGGCAACCACTGAAGCTTTCTTT. This translates into CASSISAGATTEAFF.